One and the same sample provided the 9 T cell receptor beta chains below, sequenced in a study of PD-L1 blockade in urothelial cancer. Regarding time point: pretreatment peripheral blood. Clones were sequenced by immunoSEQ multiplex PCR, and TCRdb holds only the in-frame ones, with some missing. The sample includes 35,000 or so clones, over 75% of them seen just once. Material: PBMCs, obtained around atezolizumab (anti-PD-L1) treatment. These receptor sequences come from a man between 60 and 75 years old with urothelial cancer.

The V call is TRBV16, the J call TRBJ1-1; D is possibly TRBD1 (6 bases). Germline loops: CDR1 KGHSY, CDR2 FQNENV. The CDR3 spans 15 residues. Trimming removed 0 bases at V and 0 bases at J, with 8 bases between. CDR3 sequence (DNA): TGTGCCAGCAGCCAATCGGGACAATTGAACACTGAAGCTTTCTTT. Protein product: CASSQSGQLNTEAFF.

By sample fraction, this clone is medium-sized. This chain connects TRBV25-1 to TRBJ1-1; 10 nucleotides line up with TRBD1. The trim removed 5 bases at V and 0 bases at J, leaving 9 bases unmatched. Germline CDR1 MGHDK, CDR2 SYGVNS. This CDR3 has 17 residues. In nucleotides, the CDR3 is TGTGCCAGCAGTACTCGGACAGGGGGGTCCCTGAACACTGAAGCTTTCTTT. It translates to CASSTRTGGSLNTEAFF.

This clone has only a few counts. DNA of the CDR3: TGTGCCAGTAGCGTCGTGGAGGGAGTTGGCAATCAGCCCCAGCATTTT. Its protein is CASSVVEGVGNQPQHF. The chain has TRBV19 and TRBJ1-5; no definite D call. CDR3 length: 16 residues. The ends were cut back, 6 bases at V and 2 bases at J, with 17 bases in the middle. Germline V gene lookup returns CDR1 LNHDA and CDR2 SQIVND (reference sequence).

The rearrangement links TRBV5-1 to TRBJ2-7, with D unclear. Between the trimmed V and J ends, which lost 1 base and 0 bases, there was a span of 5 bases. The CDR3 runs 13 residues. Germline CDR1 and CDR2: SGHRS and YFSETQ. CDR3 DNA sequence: TGCGCCAGCAGCTTGCAGGACTCCTACGAGCAGTACTTC. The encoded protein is CASSLQDSYEQYF.

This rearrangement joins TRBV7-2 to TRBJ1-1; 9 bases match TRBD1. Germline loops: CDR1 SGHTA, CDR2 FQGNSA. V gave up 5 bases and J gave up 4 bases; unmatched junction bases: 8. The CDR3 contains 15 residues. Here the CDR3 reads CASSLLGQGTTEAFF. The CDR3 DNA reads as TGTGCCAGCAGCCTACTGGGACAGGGTACCACTGAAGCTTTCTTT.

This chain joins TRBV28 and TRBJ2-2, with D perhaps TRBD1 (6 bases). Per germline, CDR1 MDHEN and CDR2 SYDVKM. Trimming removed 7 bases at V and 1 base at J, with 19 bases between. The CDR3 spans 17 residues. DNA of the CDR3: TGTGCCAGCATTGGACCCCCGGGCAGGGGGAACACCGGGGAGCTGTTTTTT. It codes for CASIGPPGRGNTGELFF.

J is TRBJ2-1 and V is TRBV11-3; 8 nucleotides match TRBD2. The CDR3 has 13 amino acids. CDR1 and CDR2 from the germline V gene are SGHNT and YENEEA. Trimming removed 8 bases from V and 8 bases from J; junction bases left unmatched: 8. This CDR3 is CASCREGGDEQFF. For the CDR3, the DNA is TGTGCCAGCTGTCGGGAGGGCGGCGATGAGCAGTTCTTC.

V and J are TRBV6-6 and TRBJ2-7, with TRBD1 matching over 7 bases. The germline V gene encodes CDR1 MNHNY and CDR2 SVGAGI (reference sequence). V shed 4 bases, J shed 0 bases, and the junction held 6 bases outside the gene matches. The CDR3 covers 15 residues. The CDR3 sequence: CASSWGQLSSYEQYF. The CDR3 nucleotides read TGTGCCAGCAGTTGGGGACAGTTAAGCTCCTACGAGCAGTACTTC.

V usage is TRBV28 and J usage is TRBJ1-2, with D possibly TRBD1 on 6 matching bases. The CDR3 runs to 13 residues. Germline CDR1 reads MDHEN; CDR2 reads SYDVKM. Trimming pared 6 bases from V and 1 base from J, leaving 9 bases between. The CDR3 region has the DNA TGTGCCAGCAGACGGGACAATAACTATGGCTACACCTTC. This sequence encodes CASRRDNNYGYTF.